This passage covers 31 T cell receptor beta chains from one sample sequenced in a study of blood T cells in healthy people across ages. Then a second PCR, running roughly 7 to 12 cycles, was carried out with a sample-barcoded 5' primer and a J-beta primer mix. In TCRdb, the 5' RACE reads were re-called with MiXCR into one record per CDR3 protein. The sample lists about 1,500,000 distinct CDR3 sequences; about 40% were seen once. Input material: blood. These receptor sequences come from a young woman in good health.

This chain connects TRBV12-5 to TRBJ2-5; tentative D call: TRBD2 (6 bases). Germline CDR1 LGHNT, CDR2 FRNRAP. The CDR3 has 13 residues. Trimming removed 6 bases at V and 3 bases at J, with 11 bases between. The CDR3 spells CASGSSGEETQYF. Here the CDR3 DNA reads TGTGCTAGTGGAAGTAGCGGAGAAGAGACCCAGTACTTC. Based on the CDR3 plus reference TRBV12-5 and TRBJ2-5, the full variable domain is DARVTQTPRHKVTEMGQEVTMRCQPILGHNTVFWYRQTMMQGLELLAYFRNRAPLDDSGMPKDRFSAEMPDATLATLKIQPSEPRDSAVYFCASGSSGEETQYFGPGTRLLVL.

The chain couples TRBV7-2 to TRBJ1-1, with a possible D match to TRBD1 (5 bases). Trimming removed 3 bases at V and 0 bases at J, with 11 bases between. CDR3 length: 15 amino acids. Germline CDR1 and CDR2: SGHTA and FQGNSA. DNA of the CDR3: TGTGCCAGCAGCTTCTCCCGGGGGGTGAACACTGAAGCTTTCTTT. Its protein product is CASSFSRGVNTEAFF. The complete variable domain, with remaining parts taken from reference TRBV7-2 and TRBJ1-1, reads GAGVSQSPSNKVTEKGKDVELRCDPISGHTALYWYRQSLGQGLEFLIYFQGNSAPDKSGLPSDRFSAERTGGSVSTLTIQRTQQEDSAVYLCASSFSRGVNTEAFFGQGTRLTVV.

This clonotype was picked up a small number of times. V gene TRBV29-1 combines with J gene TRBJ2-2; 7 positions agree with TRBD1. Per germline, CDR1 SQVTM and CDR2 ANQGSEA. There are 15 residues in the CDR3. The ends lost 7 bases at V and 1 base at J; junction bases unmatched: 9. The CDR3 DNA is TGCAGCGCTCTGACACGACAGGGGAACACCGGGGAGCTGTTTTTT. This codes for CSALTRQGNTGELFF.

In its sample, this clonotype was seen many times. The V call is TRBV29-1, the J call TRBJ2-5; D perhaps matches TRBD2 (5 bases). Between the trimmed V and J ends, which lost 5 bases and 5 bases, there was a span of 12 bases. CDR1 is SQVTM, CDR2 ANQGSEA, per germline. The CDR3 spans 12 residues. CDR3 DNA: TGCAGCGTTTATCGGGGTTCGGAGACCCAGTACTTC. Translating gives CSVYRGSETQYF. The full variable domain, with the rest looked up from reference TRBV29-1 and TRBJ2-5, is SAVISQKPSRDICQRGTSLTIQCQVDSQVTMMFWYRQQPGQSLTLIATANQGSEATYESGFVIDKFPISRPNLTFSTLTVSNMSPEDSSIYLCSVYRGSETQYFGPGTRLLVL.

The J gene is TRBJ1-5, the V gene TRBV20-1; no clear D. Per the germline V gene, CDR1 is DFQATT and CDR2 is SNEGSKA (reference sequence). V was cut by 0 bases and J by 5 bases, with 11 bases left in between. The CDR3 sequence is 14 residues long. CDR3 DNA sequence: TGCAGTGCTAGAGAGGAGTCTGATTATCAGCCCCAGCATTTT. Amino acids: CSAREESDYQPQHF.

This clonotype appeared a few times. V gene TRBV6-5 combines with J gene TRBJ2-1; TRBD2 might be the D (6 bases). The CDR3 extends over 15 amino acids. Germline CDR1 and CDR2: MNHEY and SVGAGI. Trimming removed 8 bases at V and 1 base at J, with 15 bases between. DNA for the CDR3: TGTGCCAGCTCCAGGGTGGGGGGATCCTACAATGAGCAGTTCTTC. Protein: CASSRVGGSYNEQFF.

The CDR3 region has the DNA TGTGCCAGCAGCTTAGGGACAGAGAACTACGAGCAGTACTTC. Amino acid sequence: CASSLGTENYEQYF. The chain joins TRBV7-9 to TRBJ2-7; weak D call: TRBD1 (6 bases). The CDR3 extends over 14 amino acids. The V gene's germline CDR1 is SEHNR and CDR2 FQNEAQ (reference sequence). Trimming left V 1 base short and J 3 bases short, with 10 bases between.

The gene calls are TRBV7-2 and TRBJ2-7; D possibly corresponds to TRBD2 (5 bases). CDR3 length: 15 residues. V was clipped by 1 base and J by 3 bases, with 13 bases between them. Germline CDR1 reads SGHTA; CDR2 reads FQGNSA. This chain's CDR3 is CASSLVGSTLYEQYF. The CDR3 nucleotides are TGTGCCAGCAGCTTAGTGGGGAGTACCCTCTACGAGCAGTACTTC. Together with reference TRBV7-2 and TRBJ2-7, the CDR3 gives the full variable domain: GAGVSQSPSNKVTEKGKDVELRCDPISGHTALYWYRQSLGQGLEFLIYFQGNSAPDKSGLPSDRFSAERTGGSVSTLTIQRTQQEDSAVYLCASSLVGSTLYEQYFGPGTRLTVT.

The V gene is TRBV20-1, the J gene TRBJ2-7, with 7 bases aligning to TRBD2. Trimming took 6 bases from V and 0 from J; bases not matched to a gene: 5. The germline CDR1 and CDR2 sequences are DFQATT and SNEGSKA (reference sequence). The length of the CDR3 is 13 residues. The CDR3 DNA reads TGCAGTGCGCCGGGACTACGCTCCTACGAGCAGTACTTC. This sequence encodes CSAPGLRSYEQYF.

The gene calls are TRBV3-1 and TRBJ2-4, with a possible D match to TRBD2 (6 bases). Germline V gene lookup returns CDR1 LGHDT and CDR2 YNNKEL (reference sequence). CDR3 length: 13 residues. The germline V and J ends were trimmed by 4 bases and 12 bases, with 16 bases remaining between them. The CDR3 loop is CASSLPGTQNQYF. The CDR3 DNA sequence: TGTGCCAGCAGCCTCCCCGGGACTCAAAATCAGTACTTC.

This chain joins TRBV4-1 and TRBJ2-1; D is perhaps TRBD1 or TRBD2 (5 bases each). This CDR3 comprises 14 residues. Germline CDR1 and CDR2: MGHRA and YSYEKL. The V end was cut by 5 bases, the J end by 13 bases, with 21 bases between. The CDR3 spells CASSIDSFGETQFF. CDR3 DNA sequence: TGCGCCAGCAGCATCGACAGCTTCGGGGAGACCCAGTTCTTC.

This clonotype was counted only a few times. The chain joins TRBV9 to TRBJ2-7; weak D call: TRBD2 (6 bases). V dropped 2 bases and J dropped 4 bases, with 10 bases sitting between them. Germline V lookup: CDR1 SGDLS, CDR2 YYNGEE. The CDR3 contains 13 residues. The CDR3 DNA sequence: TGTGCCAGCAGCGTTCGGGACTTTTACGAGCAGTACTTC. It specifies CASSVRDFYEQYF. Drawing the rest from reference TRBV9 and TRBJ2-7, the complete variable domain is DSGVTQTPKHLITATGQRVTLRCSPRSGDLSVYWYQQSLDQGLQFLIQYYNGEERAKGNILERFSAQQFPDLHSELNLSSLELGDSALYFCASSVRDFYEQYFGPGTRLTVT.

This clonotype was counted a few times. This sequence joins TRBV5-1 and TRBJ2-1; 7 nucleotides match TRBD2. This CDR3 has 16 amino acids. With 3 bases clipped from V and 0 bases from J, the junction kept 6 bases outside the gene matches. Germline V gene data show CDR1 as SGHRS and CDR2 as YFSETQ. The CDR3 reads CASSSAGRSSYNEQFF. The DNA of the CDR3 is TGCGCCAGCAGCTCAGCGGGGAGAAGCTCCTACAATGAGCAGTTCTTC.

As to this clonotype: It may be a read error: a sequence one base away is much more abundant. The chain carries TRBV5-1 and TRBJ1-2, with D maybe TRBD1 (5 bases). V was clipped by 3 bases and J by 7 bases, with 13 bases between them. In germline, CDR1 is SGHRS, CDR2 YFSETQ. The CDR3 totals 13 residues. The CDR3 region is CASSSGTLGGYTF. The CDR3 nucleotides are TGCGCCAGCAGCTCCGGGACCCTTGGTGGCTACACCTTC. The variable domain in full, completed from reference TRBV5-1 and TRBJ1-2, reads KAGVTQTPRYLIKTRGQQVTLSCSPISGHRSVSWYQQTPGQGLQFLFEYFSETQRNKGNFPGRFSGRQFSNSRSEMNVSTLELGDSALYLCASSSGTLGGYTFGSGTRLTVV.

The rearrangement joins TRBV4-1 to TRBJ1-1; D is undetermined. The CDR3 has 14 residues. V was trimmed by 1 base and J by 6 bases, leaving 12 bases between them. Germline V gene data show CDR1 as MGHRA and CDR2 as YSYEKL. The CDR3 sequence: CASSQGVSGSEAFF. CDR3 sequence (DNA): TGCGCCAGCAGCCAAGGGGTGTCGGGGTCTGAAGCTTTCTTT.

V is TRBV20-1 and J is TRBJ2-5; tentatively, D is TRBD1 or TRBD2 (6 bases each). In germline, CDR1 is DFQATT, CDR2 SNEGSKA (reference sequence). Trimming left V 6 bases short and J 11 bases short, with 19 bases between. CDR3 size: 12 residues. CDR3 DNA: TGCAGTGCGAAACTAGCAGGGGTTGAGCAGTACTTC. Protein: CSAKLAGVEQYF.

This rearrangement joins TRBV28 to TRBJ2-5; no reliable D call. The DNA end is a closer match to TRBJ2-7, so the J assignment may be wrong. This CDR3 is 14 amino acids long. CDR1 and CDR2 from the germline V gene are MDHEN and SYDVKM. CDR3 loop: CASSFQRSSYEQYF. The CDR3 nucleotides read TGTGCCAGCAGTTTCCAGCGAAGCTCCTACGAGCAGTACTTC.

The chain couples TRBV11-2 to TRBJ2-3; D gene uncertain. The V end lost 1 base, the J end lost 1 base, and 9 bases lay between the germline ends. Germline CDR1 and CDR2: SGHAT and FQNNGV. The CDR3 spans 15 residues. CDR3: CASSLVGSRTDTQYF. The CDR3 nucleotides read TGTGCCAGCAGCTTAGTCGGGTCGCGCACAGATACGCAGTATTTT.

DNA of the CDR3: TGTGCCAGCAGTTATTCAGGGGGCGGAAGGGCTGGGGCCAACGTCCTGACTTTC. Its protein product is CASSYSGGGRAGANVLTF. The V gene is TRBV6-5, the J gene TRBJ2-6, with 8 bases identical to TRBD1. Germline-derived CDR1 and CDR2 are MNHEY and SVGAGI. This CDR3 contains 18 residues. V lost 3 bases, J lost 2 bases, and 9 bases stayed unmatched.

This clonotype was detected a few times. The chain links TRBV20-1 to TRBJ2-3; D is unclear. The CDR3 is made up of 10 amino acids. Trimming removed 6 bases from V and 6 bases from J, with 7 bases in between. Germline V CDR1 and CDR2: DFQATT, SNEGSKA (reference sequence). CDR3 residues: CSATADTQYF. The CDR3 DNA sequence: TGCAGTGCGACGGCGGATACGCAGTATTTT.

J is TRBJ2-1 and V is TRBV15, with D tentatively TRBD2 (6 bases). The CDR3 runs to 17 residues. Germline V lookup: CDR1 LNHNV, CDR2 YYDKDF (reference sequence). V was pared by 0 bases and J by 4 bases, with 16 bases between. CDR3 protein: CATSREEGLAAYNEQFF. Here the CDR3 DNA reads TGTGCCACCAGCAGAGAGGAGGGGCTAGCCGCGTACAATGAGCAGTTCTTC. Full variable domain (remainder filled in from reference TRBV15 and TRBJ2-1): DAMVIQNPRYQVTQFGKPVTLSCSQTLNHNVMYWYQQKSSQAPKLLFHYYDKDFNNEADTPDNFQSRRPNTSFCFLDIRSPGLGDTAMYLCATSREEGLAAYNEQFFGPGTRLTVL.

This clonotype was seen more than once but under ten times. This sequence joins TRBV27 and TRBJ2-4; D is possibly TRBD1 (6 bases). The J call could be wrong; TRBJ2-7 is a better fit for the DNA end. Germline V CDR1 and CDR2: MNHEY, SMNVEV (reference sequence). This CDR3 spans 13 amino acids. The CDR3 region is CASSPPGAHEQYF. CDR3 bases: TGTGCCAGCAGTCCACCAGGGGCCCACGAGCAGTACTTC.

The chain uses TRBV7-9 and TRBJ2-7, with TRBD2 as a possible D gene (6 bases). Germline CDR1 is SEHNR and CDR2 is FQNEAQ (reference sequence). There are 13 residues in the CDR3. Trimming took off 9 bases at V and 7 bases at J, with 19 bases between the two ends. The CDR3 sequence: CASSRRGSREQYF. CDR3 sequence (DNA): TGTGCCAGTAGCCGGAGGGGATCGAGGGAGCAGTACTTC.

A few counts support this clonotype. CDR3 region: CASSQDPSGNQPQHF. The CDR3, as DNA: TGCGCCAGCAGCCAAGATCCTTCGGGAAATCAGCCCCAGCATTTT. V gene TRBV4-1 combines with J gene TRBJ1-5; D uncertain. The V gene's germline CDR1 is MGHRA and CDR2 YSYEKL. There are 15 residues in the CDR3. Trimming left V 0 bases short and J 4 bases short, with 10 bases between.

The chain uses TRBV3-1 and TRBJ2-3; 9 positions agree with TRBD2. The CDR3 runs 16 residues. J gave up 0 bases and V 6 bases, and 7 bases lay outside the gene matches. CDR1 and CDR2 (germline): LGHDT, YNNKEL (reference sequence). This CDR3 is CASSLSGGSSTDTQYF. Written as DNA, the CDR3 is TGTGCCAGCAGTCTTAGCGGGGGCTCTAGCACAGATACGCAGTATTTT.

Comment on this clonotype: The junction differs from germline at one of its ends, possibly a read error. CDR3 residues: CAGSWATGELFF. The CDR3 DNA sequence: TGCGCCGGCAGCTGGGCTACCGGGGAGCTGTTTTTT. V usage is TRBV5-1 and J usage is TRBJ2-2, with D uncertain. This CDR3 is 12 amino acids long. Per germline, CDR1 SGHRS and CDR2 YFSETQ. The full variable domain, its missing parts supplied by reference TRBV5-1 and TRBJ2-2, is KAGVTQTPRYLIKTRGQQVTLSCSPISGHRSVSWYQQTPGQGLQFLFEYFSETQRNKGNFPGRFSGRQFSNSRSEMNVSTLELGDSALYLCAGSWATGELFFGEGSRLTVL.

In this sample, this clonotype turned up once. At one of its ends the junction is not consistent with the germline gene, which may arise from a read error. J is TRBJ2-7 and V is TRBV4-1; no reliable D call. The V gene's germline CDR1 is MGHRA and CDR2 YSYEKL. The CDR3 spans 13 residues. CDR3 amino acids: CTSSDPLGYEQYF. The CDR3 DNA sequence: TGCACCAGCAGCGATCCTCTAGGGTACGAGCAGTACTTC.

This clonotype turned up a few times. The gene calls are TRBV7-9 and TRBJ2-3; no reliable D call. CDR1 and CDR2 (germline): SEHNR, FQNEAQ (reference sequence). Between the trimmed V and J ends, which lost 3 bases and 1 base, there was a span of 8 bases. This CDR3 has 14 residues. The DNA for the CDR3 is TGTGCCAGCAGCTTTAATATGGGCACAGATACGCAGTATTTT. This translates into CASSFNMGTDTQYF.

The chain employs TRBV2 and TRBJ1-5, with TRBD1 matching 9 bases. The V and J ends lost 4 bases and 2 bases, in that order; junction bases with no gene match: 12. Germline V lookup: CDR1 SNHLY, CDR2 FYNNEI. The CDR3 covers 18 residues. The chain's CDR3 is CASSGTGENPVRNQPQHF. The CDR3 DNA sequence: TGTGCCAGCAGTGGGACAGGGGAAAACCCCGTCCGCAATCAGCCCCAGCATTTT.

This clonotype was counted only a few times. The V call is TRBV20-1, the J call TRBJ2-3; maybe TRBD2 (5 bases). CDR3 length: 13 amino acids. CDR1 is DFQATT and CDR2 is SNEGSKA in the germline V gene (reference sequence). V shed 3 bases and J shed 9 bases, with 16 bases lying between them. The CDR3 is CSARPIGDRTQYF. The DNA of the CDR3 is TGCAGTGCTAGGCCCATCGGGGATCGAACGCAGTATTTT.

The CDR3: CASSLDPRHQTPGTRGNNEQFF. In DNA form, the CDR3 reads TGTGCCAGCAGCTTAGACCCCCGACATCAGACCCCCGGGACTAGGGGTAACAATGAGCAGTTCTTC. This chain uses TRBV11-1 with TRBJ2-1; TRBD2 matches 8 bases. Germline assignment: CDR1 SGHAT and CDR2 FQDESV (reference sequence). V was clipped by 1 base and J by 5 bases; unmatched bases: 25. The CDR3 totals 22 residues.